Presented here are 10 T cell receptor beta chains from one specimen sequenced in a study of blood T cell repertoires in COVID-19. The assay was immunoSEQ multiplex PCR, and TCRdb's table has in-frame clones only and misses some. The sample shows roughly 150,000 clones, 70% to 90% of them seen only once. The sequenced material came from peripheral blood. These receptors all stem from a woman aged 45-65 years with COVID-19, enrolled during active disease.

V usage is TRBV9 and J usage is TRBJ1-2, with no clear D. The V and J ends lost 4 bases and 3 bases respectively, with 10 bases between them. The CDR3 consists of 13 residues. CDR1 is SGDLS, CDR2 YYNGEE, per germline. CDR3 region: CASSTPPYYGYTF. The CDR3 coding sequence is TGTGCCAGCAGCACTCCCCCCTACTATGGCTACACCTTC.

The chain is built from TRBV7-2 and TRBJ2-3; D is ambiguous. The V end was cut by 4 bases, the J end by 5 bases, with 19 bases between. Germline V gene sequence: CDR1 SGHTA, CDR2 FQGNSA. The CDR3 is made up of 16 amino acids. The CDR3 DNA reads TGTGCCAGCAGCTCAATGGGCCAAGACACAAGAGATACGCAGTATTTT. This gives the protein CASSSMGQDTRDTQYF.

The gene calls are TRBV5-1 and TRBJ1-1; no clear D. The germline V gene encodes CDR1 SGHRS and CDR2 YFSETQ. The CDR3 sequence is 15 residues long. Trimming removed 0 bases at V and 0 bases at J, with 9 bases between. CDR3 region: CASSLGLDVNTEAFF. The CDR3 nucleotides are TGCGCCAGCAGCTTGGGGCTCGATGTGAACACTGAAGCTTTCTTT.

The J gene is TRBJ2-3, the V gene TRBV27; 14 bases map to TRBD2. The germline CDR1 and CDR2 sequences are MNHEY and SMNVEV (reference sequence). This CDR3 contains 16 residues. Unmatched junction bases numbered 4, after V lost 8 bases and J lost 0 bases. CDR3 sequence reads: CASSGTSGSSTDTQYF. CDR3 sequence (DNA): TGTGCCAGCTCCGGGACTAGCGGGAGTAGCACAGATACGCAGTATTTT.

CDR3 bases: TGTGCCACCAGTGACAGCCCCACAGGGCCGGCCGGGGAGCTGTTTTTT. Its translation is CATSDSPTGPAGELFF. J is TRBJ2-2 and V is TRBV24-1, with D perhaps matching TRBD1 (6 bases). CDR3 length: 16 residues. V lost 4 bases to trimming and J lost 6 bases, with 17 bases between them. CDR1 is KGHDR and CDR2 is SFDVKD in the germline V gene.

This clone is a singleton in its sample. The rearrangement uses TRBV2 and TRBJ2-1; 13 bases align to TRBD2. This CDR3 is built from 17 residues. From germline, CDR1 is SNHLY and CDR2 FYNNEI. The ends lost 5 bases at V and 7 bases at J; junction bases unmatched: 11. This chain's CDR3 is CASSNSLLAGGPNEQFF. The DNA of the CDR3 is TGTGCCAGCAGTAACTCCCTACTAGCGGGGGGGCCGAATGAGCAGTTCTTC.

The chain carries TRBV19 and TRBJ1-2; 10 bases align to TRBD1. This CDR3 region has 16 residues. Looked up from germline, CDR1 is LNHDA and CDR2 is SQIVND (reference sequence). V shed 10 bases and J 8 bases; nucleotides not matched to a gene: 19. CDR3 residues: CATQRTGTGASLGYTF. The DNA for the CDR3 is TGTGCCACCCAGAGGACCGGGACAGGGGCGTCTCTAGGCTACACCTTC.

The CDR3 region is CASSHLPGLAGEETQYF. CDR3 in DNA: TGTGCCAGCAGTCACCTCCCGGGACTAGCGGGGGAAGAGACCCAGTACTTC. The genes are TRBV4-2 and TRBJ2-5; the match to TRBD2 covers 14 bases. CDR1 LGHNA and CDR2 YNFKEQ come from the germline V gene. V lost 6 bases, J lost 3 bases, and 9 bases stayed unmatched. The CDR3 runs to 17 residues.

This chain links TRBV27 with TRBJ2-3, with 10 positions matching TRBD2. Germline assignment: CDR1 MNHEY and CDR2 SMNVEV (reference sequence). The CDR3 is 16 amino acids. With V trimmed by 2 bases and J by 4 bases, 6 bases remained unmatched. The CDR3 DNA sequence: TGTGCCAGCAGTTTAGCGCTAGCGGGGGTATCAGATACGCAGTATTTT. As protein: CASSLALAGVSDTQYF.

This clone has only a few counts. The V call is TRBV28, the J call TRBJ2-3; 7 bases fit TRBD1. Per the germline V gene, CDR1 is MDHEN and CDR2 is SYDVKM. CDR3 length: 15 amino acids. Germline trimming cut 1 base from V and 4 bases from J; bases unmatched to any gene: 5. The CDR3 loop reads CASSLYRGGADTQYF. The CDR3 coding sequence is TGTGCCAGCAGTTTATACCGAGGGGGCGCAGATACGCAGTATTTT. Variable domain in full (rest from reference TRBV28 and TRBJ2-3): DVKVTQSSRYLVKRTGEKVFLECVQDMDHENMFWYRQDPGLGLRLIYFSYDVKMKEKGDIPEGYSVSREKKERFSLILESASTNQTSMYLCASSLYRGGADTQYFGPGTRLTVL.